These T cell receptor beta chains were read from a single sample in a study of cytomegalovirus exposure and HLA in healthy donors. Method: immunoSEQ multiplex PCR; TCRdb's copy keeps in-frame clones and lacks some. Of roughly 300,000 clones listed, roughly 90% are singletons. Sequenced input: PBMCs. All receptors derive from a woman aged 18-29 years in good health and CMV-seronegative. Both conserved end residues are part of each CDR3. The D gene is left open where the match is weak. Rows give clone size only sometimes, using once, few, many, or a class for an expanded clone.

V	D	size	length	J	DNA	CDR3
TRBV7-7	-	-	16	TRBJ2-3	TGTGCTAGCAGCCCAATAGGAGGCGGGAGCACAGATACGCAGTATTTT	CASSPIGGGSTDTQYF
TRBV10-3	-	-	13	TRBJ1-1	TGTGCCATCAGCCAGGGCTTCGGCACTGAAGCTTTCTTT	CAISQGFGTEAFF
TRBV4-1	TRBD2	once	20	TRBJ2-7	TGCGCCAGCAGCCAAGATCCGGGGCTAGCGGGAAGAAGGGGGTACTACGAGCAGTACTTC	CASSQDPGLAGRRGYYEQYF
TRBV7-3	-	-	16	TRBJ2-7	TGTGCCAGCAGCTTCTATCCAACCGGACAGTCCTACGAGCAGTACTTC	CASSFYPTGQSYEQYF
TRBV4-3	TRBD2	-	19	TRBJ2-1	TGCGCCAGCAGCCAAGATATGGGACTAGCGGGAGTTTCCTACAATGAGCAGTTCTTC	CASSQDMGLAGVSYNEQFF
TRBV9	TRBD2	-	17	TRBJ2-5	TGTGCCAGCAGCCCGACGACGACTAGCGGGGTCCAGGGGACCCAGTACTTC	CASSPTTTSGVQGTQYF
TRBV6-5	-	-	16	TRBJ1-3	TGTGCCAGCAGTTACTCGTGGGCAGGGTCTGGAAACACCATATATTTT	CASSYSWAGSGNTIYF
TRBV6-1	-	-	15	TRBJ2-5	TGTGCCAGCAGCGAGGTGGGCGGGGTTGGAGAGACCCAGTACTTC	CASSEVGGVGETQYF
TRBV9	-	-	17	TRBJ2-2	TGTGCCAGCAGCGTACTGGGAGCGGGCGTTGAGACCGGGGAGCTGTTTTTT	CASSVLGAGVETGELFF
TRBV27	TRBD2	-	12	TRBJ2-7	TGTGCCAGCGGGACTAGCGGCTACGAGCAGTACTTC	CASGTSGYEQYF
TRBV5-1	-	-	14	TRBJ1-1	TGCGCCAGCAGCCCGGGGGGCCTCAACGCTGAAGCTTTCTTT	CASSPGGLNAEAFF
TRBV9	TRBD2	few	15	TRBJ2-5	TGTGCCAGCAGCTCGGTAGCGGGACTGGCGGAGACCCAGTACTTC	CASSSVAGLAETQYF
TRBV27	-	-	15	TRBJ2-7	TGTGCCAGCAGTTTAGTGGGGGGAGCGACCTACGAGCAGTACTTC	CASSLVGGATYEQYF
TRBV18	-	-	14	TRBJ1-2	TGTGCCAGCTCACCAGAGGGTAGGGACTATGGCTACACCTTC	CASSPEGRDYGYTF
TRBV4-2	TRBD2	-	17	TRBJ2-7	TGTGCCAGCAGCCCCAGGGGGACTAGCGGGAGGGGCAACGAGCAGTACTTC	CASSPRGTSGRGNEQYF
TRBV23-1	TRBD2	-	21	TRBJ2-3	TGCGCCAGCAGTCAATCTGGACGAGGGGGCCCGCTAGCGGGAGGGCCCGATACGCAGTATTTT	CASSQSGRGGPLAGGPDTQYF